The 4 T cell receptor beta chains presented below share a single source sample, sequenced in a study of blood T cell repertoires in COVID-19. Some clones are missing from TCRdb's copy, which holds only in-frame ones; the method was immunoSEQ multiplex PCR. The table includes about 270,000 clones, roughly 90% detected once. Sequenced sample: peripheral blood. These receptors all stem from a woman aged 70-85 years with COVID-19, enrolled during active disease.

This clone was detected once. Here the CDR3 reads CASSLPQNYGYTF. CDR3 DNA: TGTGCCAGCAGCTTACCCCAAAACTATGGCTACACCTTC. This chain joins TRBV11-2 and TRBJ1-2; unclear D gene. The CDR3 has 13 residues. Germline V gene data show CDR1 as SGHAT and CDR2 as FQNNGV. V dropped 2 bases and J dropped 2 bases, with 6 bases sitting between them.

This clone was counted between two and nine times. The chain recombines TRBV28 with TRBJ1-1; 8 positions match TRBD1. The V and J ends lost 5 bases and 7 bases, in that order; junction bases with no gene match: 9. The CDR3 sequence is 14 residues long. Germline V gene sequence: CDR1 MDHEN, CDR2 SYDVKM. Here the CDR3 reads CASSRTGMYGEAFF. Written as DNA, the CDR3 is TGTGCCAGCAGTCGGACAGGGATGTACGGTGAAGCTTTCTTT.

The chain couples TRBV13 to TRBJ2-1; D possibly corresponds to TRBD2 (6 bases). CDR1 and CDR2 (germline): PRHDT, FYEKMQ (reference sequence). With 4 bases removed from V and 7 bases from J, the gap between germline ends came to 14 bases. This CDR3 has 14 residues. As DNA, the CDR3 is TGTGCCAGCAGCTACTCGGGACTTACAAATGAGCAGTTCTTC. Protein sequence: CASSYSGLTNEQFF.

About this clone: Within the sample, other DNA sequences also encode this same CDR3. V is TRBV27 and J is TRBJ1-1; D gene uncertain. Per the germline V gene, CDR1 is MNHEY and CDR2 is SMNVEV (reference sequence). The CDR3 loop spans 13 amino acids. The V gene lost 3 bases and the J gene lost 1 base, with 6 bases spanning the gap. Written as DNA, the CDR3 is TGTGCCAGCAGTTTCTCTCGGAACACTGAAGCTTTCTTT. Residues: CASSFSRNTEAFF.